Listed here are 30 T cell receptor beta chains from one sample, sequenced in a study of blood T cell repertoires in COVID-19. Clones were read by immunoSEQ multiplex PCR, and TCRdb kept only the in-frame ones, dropping some. The table records roughly 68,000 clones, around 86% of them present only once. The sequenced sample was peripheral blood. Receptors were obtained from a man in his fifties or sixties with active COVID-19.

V is TRBV9 and J is TRBJ2-1, with D possibly TRBD2 on 6 matching bases. V lost 4 bases and J 4 bases, leaving 21 bases between the germline ends. The CDR3 length is 17 residues. Germline CDR1 and CDR2: SGDLS and YYNGEE. CDR3 nucleotides: TGTGCCAGCAGCTCCTTCAGCGCAGGAGGGAGTTACAATGAGCAGTTCTTC. This translates into CASSSFSAGGSYNEQFF. The entire variable domain, with the rest obtained from reference TRBV9 and TRBJ2-1, is as follows: DSGVTQTPKHLITATGQRVTLRCSPRSGDLSVYWYQQSLDQGLQFLIQYYNGEERAKGNILERFSAQQFPDLHSELNLSSLELGDSALYFCASSSFSAGGSYNEQFFGPGTRLTVL.

The V call is TRBV7-2, the J call TRBJ2-1; 7 nucleotides align to TRBD1. The V and J ends lost 1 base and 2 bases, in that order; junction bases with no gene match: 2. Germline assignment: CDR1 SGHTA and CDR2 FQGNSA. This CDR3 region has 15 residues. CDR3 in DNA: TGTGCCAGCAGCTTAGGAGGGGGCACCTACAATGAGCAGTTCTTC. It is translated as CASSLGGGTYNEQFF.

This clone is labeled as large. The J gene is TRBJ2-1, the V gene TRBV28; maybe TRBD2 (6 bases). The V gene's germline CDR1 is MDHEN and CDR2 SYDVKM. The CDR3 totals 16 residues. The germline V and J ends were trimmed by 5 bases and 7 bases, with 21 bases remaining between them. CDR3 sequence: CASSLPLTAGTNEQFF. CDR3 coding DNA: TGTGCCAGCAGTCTCCCCCTGACGGCGGGAACTAATGAGCAGTTCTTC.

The genes are TRBV28 and TRBJ2-3; tentative D call: TRBD1 (6 bases). The CDR3 length is 17 residues. CDR1 is MDHEN and CDR2 is SYDVKM in the germline V gene. Trimming took 6 bases from V and 5 from J, leaving 24 bases between them. This CDR3 reads CASSRGRTAFLGDTQYF. The CDR3 DNA sequence: TGTGCCAGCAGCAGGGGCAGGACAGCATTTCTTGGAGATACGCAGTATTTT.

V and J are TRBV30 and TRBJ1-4, with D hard to call. Germline loops: CDR1 GTSNPN, CDR2 SVGIG (reference sequence). The germline V and J ends were trimmed by 2 bases and 8 bases, with 18 bases remaining between them. There are 15 residues in the CDR3. CDR3: CAWSTQRGLGEKLFF. The DNA of the CDR3 is TGTGCCTGGAGTACCCAACGAGGGTTAGGGGAAAAACTGTTTTTT.

Only one count was recorded for this clone. The V call is TRBV5-1, the J call TRBJ2-3, with D possibly being TRBD2 (6 bases). The CDR3 totals 15 residues. Trimming removed 2 bases from V and 1 base from J, with 11 bases in between. CDR1 and CDR2 (germline): SGHRS, YFSETQ. CDR3: CASSFGSGGTDTQYF. CDR3 nucleotide sequence: TGCGCCAGCAGCTTCGGGTCGGGGGGCACAGATACGCAGTATTTT. The full variable domain, with the rest looked up from reference TRBV5-1 and TRBJ2-3, is KAGVTQTPRYLIKTRGQQVTLSCSPISGHRSVSWYQQTPGQGLQFLFEYFSETQRNKGNFPGRFSGRQFSNSRSEMNVSTLELGDSALYLCASSFGSGGTDTQYFGPGTRLTVL.

V is TRBV6-4 and J is TRBJ1-1, with D uncertain. Germline V gene data show CDR1 as MRHNA and CDR2 as SNTAGT. The germline V and J ends were trimmed by 6 bases and 4 bases, with 15 bases remaining between them. This CDR3 is 14 amino acids long. CDR3 sequence reads: CASSPTGGGTEAFF. The CDR3 bases are TGTGCCAGCAGCCCGACGGGAGGCGGCACTGAAGCTTTCTTT.

V gene TRBV6-6 combines with J gene TRBJ1-5, with D unclear. Germline CDR1 reads MNHNY; CDR2 reads SVGAGI (reference sequence). V was pared by 10 bases and J by 0 bases, with 7 bases between. The CDR3 sequence is 12 residues long. CDR3 coding DNA: TGTGCCACGAGACTTAGCAATCAGCCCCAGCATTTT. Translation gives CATRLSNQPQHF.

The chain carries TRBV9 and TRBJ1-2; D ambiguous. Trimming left V 4 bases short and J 1 base short, with 17 bases between. The CDR3 extends over 16 amino acids. Germline CDR1 and CDR2: SGDLS and YYNGEE. CDR3 coding DNA: TGTGCCAGCAGCCCCTGGGAGGAGAGAGGTAACTATGGCTACACCTTC. Its protein is CASSPWEERGNYGYTF.

J is TRBJ1-1 and V is TRBV12-3 or TRBV12-4, with D hard to call. With 5 bases removed from V and 4 bases from J, the gap between germline ends came to 8 bases. The CDR3 spans 12 residues. CDR3 protein: CASSPPGTEAFF. In DNA, the CDR3 is TGTGCCAGCAGTCCCCCGGGCACTGAAGCTTTCTTT.

V and J are TRBV6-2 or TRBV6-3 and TRBJ2-3, with TRBD1 as a possible D gene (5 bases). Germline loops: CDR1 MNHEY, CDR2 SVGEGT. The CDR3 consists of 14 residues. With 2 bases removed from V and 4 bases from J, the gap between germline ends came to 10 bases. CDR3 sequence: CASSYGRAPDTQYF. CDR3 coding DNA: TGTGCCAGCAGTTACGGCAGGGCCCCAGATACGCAGTATTTT.

V and J are TRBV30 and TRBJ2-3; D might be TRBD2 (7 bases). CDR3 length equals 11 residues. Germline V gives CDR1 GTSNPN, CDR2 SVGIG (reference sequence). DNA of the CDR3: TGTGAACGGGGGGCCCCAGATACGCAGTATTTT. This translates into CERGAPDTQYF.

The V gene is TRBV11-2, the J gene TRBJ1-1; tentatively, D is TRBD1 (6 bases). CDR1 is SGHAT and CDR2 is FQNNGV in the germline V gene. The V end was cut by 1 base, the J end by 4 bases, with 10 bases between. The CDR3 is 14 residues long. CDR3 sequence (DNA): TGTGCCAGCAGCTTAGCGGGGGGCGGCACTGAAGCTTTCTTT. As protein: CASSLAGGGTEAFF.

The V gene is TRBV29-1, the J gene TRBJ1-4; tentative D call: TRBD1 (5 bases). The V gene lost 1 base and the J gene lost 2 bases, with 8 bases spanning the gap. Germline V gene lookup returns CDR1 SQVTM and CDR2 ANQGSEA. The CDR3 contains 14 residues. CDR3 sequence (DNA): TGCAGCGTTGAAGGCGGGGGTACTAATGAAAAACTGTTTTTT. Its protein product is CSVEGGGTNEKLFF. The whole variable domain, filled in from reference TRBV29-1 and TRBJ1-4, reads SAVISQKPSRDICQRGTSLTIQCQVDSQVTMMFWYRQQPGQSLTLIATANQGSEATYESGFVIDKFPISRPNLTFSTLTVSNMSPEDSSIYLCSVEGGGTNEKLFFGSGTQLSVL.

The chain links TRBV4-2 to TRBJ2-1; 11 nucleotides align to TRBD2. CDR3 length: 17 residues. The germline V gene has CDR1 LGHNA and CDR2 YNFKEQ. J lost 7 bases, V lost 2 bases, and 10 bases had no gene match. The CDR3: CASSQTSLTSGRNEQFF. The CDR3 DNA is TGTGCCAGCAGCCAAACCTCTCTTACTAGCGGGAGAAATGAGCAGTTCTTC.

The chain is built from TRBV27 and TRBJ2-3; D is uncertain. CDR3 length: 14 amino acids. Trimming removed 5 bases from V and 0 bases from J, with 9 bases in between. CDR1 and CDR2 (germline): MNHEY, SMNVEV (reference sequence). As DNA, the CDR3 is TGTGCCAGCAGTATTTCCCCTAGCACAGATACGCAGTATTTT. Its translation is CASSISPSTDTQYF.

The V call is TRBV27, the J call TRBJ2-3; 13 bases fit TRBD2. From germline, CDR1 is MNHEY and CDR2 SMNVEV (reference sequence). J lost 8 bases, V lost 4 bases, and 6 bases had no gene match. CDR3 length: 15 amino acids. In DNA, the CDR3 is TGTGCCAGCAGTTCCCGGACTAGCGGGAGTGGTACGCAGTATTTT. Translated, it gives CASSSRTSGSGTQYF.

The V call is TRBV5-5, the J call TRBJ2-5, with 8 bases matching TRBD1. Trimming took 4 bases from V and 0 from J; bases not matched to a gene: 14. The CDR3 extends over 18 amino acids. Germline V gene sequence: CDR1 SGHKS, CDR2 YYEKEE (reference sequence). CDR3 loop: CASSRGQDRGTYQETQYF. The DNA for the CDR3 is TGTGCCAGCAGCCGAGGTCAAGACAGGGGAACGTACCAAGAGACCCAGTACTTC.

The rearrangement links TRBV11-3 to TRBJ1-1; 7 positions agree with TRBD1. CDR1 is SGHNT and CDR2 is YENEEA in the germline V gene. Trimming removed 5 bases from V and 6 bases from J; junction bases left unmatched: 24. The CDR3 covers 19 residues. The CDR3 bases are TGTGCCAGCAGCCCACAACGACAGGGAATGCCGAGTTGGAGAGCTGAAGCTTTCTTT. It yields the protein CASSPQRQGMPSWRAEAFF.

V is TRBV28 and J is TRBJ1-1; 9 bases are shared with TRBD1. CDR1 and CDR2 from the germline V gene are MDHEN and SYDVKM. This CDR3 contains 12 residues. V shed 7 bases and J 10 bases; nucleotides not matched to a gene: 7. The CDR3: CASILGTGTAFF. The CDR3 region has the DNA TGTGCCAGCATCTTGGGGACAGGGACAGCTTTCTTT. The full variable domain, completed using reference TRBV28 and TRBJ1-1, is DVKVTQSSRYLVKRTGEKVFLECVQDMDHENMFWYRQDPGLGLRLIYFSYDVKMKEKGDIPEGYSVSREKKERFSLILESASTNQTSMYLCASILGTGTAFFGQGTRLTVV.

The chain is built from TRBV24-1 and TRBJ2-2; possible D gene TRBD2, 5 bases. Germline assignment: CDR1 KGHDR and CDR2 SFDVKD. This CDR3 spans 12 amino acids. Trimming stripped 8 bases from V and 3 bases from J, with 6 bases between. The CDR3 sequence: CATTSYTGELFF. CDR3 nucleotides: TGTGCCACCACTAGCTACACCGGGGAGCTGTTTTTT.

This rearrangement joins TRBV4-1 to TRBJ1-5; 9 nucleotides line up with TRBD1. The CDR3 spans 16 residues. V trimming: 1 base; J trimming: 1 base; junction bases outside the gene matches: 2. Germline V lookup: CDR1 MGHRA, CDR2 YSYEKL. The CDR3 spells CASSQATGGSNQPQHF. The CDR3 DNA reads TGCGCCAGCAGCCAAGCCACAGGGGGCAGCAATCAGCCCCAGCATTTT.

A word on this clone: An end of the junction does not agree with germline; a read error may underlie this. The chain recombines TRBV18 with TRBJ1-2; 9 nucleotides line up with TRBD1. The length of the CDR3 is 15 residues. Germline lookup yields CDR1 KGHSH and CDR2 LQKENI. DNA of the CDR3: TGTGCCAGCTCATCACCGGGACAGGGATACTATGGCTACACCTTC. This translates into CASSSPGQGYYGYTF. The entire variable domain, with the rest obtained from reference TRBV18 and TRBJ1-2, is as follows: NAGVMQNPRHLVRRRGQEARLRCSPMKGHSHVYWYRQLPEEGLKFMVYLQKENIIDESGMPKERFSAEFPKEGPSILRIQQVVRGDSAAYFCASSSPGQGYYGYTFGSGTRLTVV.

The CDR3 nucleotides are TGTGCCAGCAGCCTTAGCGGAGTAAAGGGGGATACGCAGTATTTT. It is translated as CASSLSGVKGDTQYF. The gene calls are TRBV7-3 and TRBJ2-3; D may be TRBD2 (6 bases). Germline-derived CDR1 and CDR2 are SGHTA and FQGTGA. The CDR3 sequence is 15 residues long. V lost 5 bases and J 6 bases, leaving 18 bases between the germline ends.

The chain couples TRBV19 to TRBJ1-4; 10 nucleotides align to TRBD1. Germline V gene lookup returns CDR1 LNHDA and CDR2 SQIVND (reference sequence). The CDR3 has 15 residues. The V segment lost 4 bases and the J segment 8 bases; nucleotides outside the gene matches: 7. The CDR3 region has the DNA TGTGCCAGTAGTAGGGGACAGGGGAAAGAAGAAAAACTGTTTTTT. This encodes CASSRGQGKEEKLFF.

The chain is built from TRBV21-1 and TRBJ1-1; TRBD1 was called by the table and not checked on the DNA. TRBV21-1 is a known pseudogene. CDR3 length: 16 residues. The CDR3 loop is CASRDRGGFRNTEAFF. DNA of the CDR3: TGTGCCAGCCGGGACAGGGGAGGATTTAGGAACACTGAAGCTTTCTTT.

V is TRBV28 and J is TRBJ1-5; a possible D gene is TRBD1 (5 bases). Germline assignment: CDR1 MDHEN and CDR2 SYDVKM. With 5 bases removed from V and 2 bases from J, the gap between germline ends came to 19 bases. The CDR3 has 17 residues. Here the CDR3 reads CASSPTLGERGNQPQHF. The CDR3 DNA reads as TGTGCCAGCAGTCCCACTCTAGGGGAAAGGGGCAATCAGCCCCAGCATTTT.

The V gene is TRBV5-6, the J gene TRBJ2-5; D perhaps matches TRBD1 (6 bases). Germline CDR1 SGHDT, CDR2 YYEEEE. Trimming removed 4 bases from V and 3 bases from J, with 25 bases in between. The CDR3 is made up of 18 amino acids. The CDR3 protein is CASSLDQGTQLVKETQYF. The CDR3 nucleotides read TGTGCCAGCAGCCTCGATCAGGGGACCCAACTGGTTAAAGAGACCCAGTACTTC.

The gene calls are TRBV9 and TRBJ2-3, with TRBD2 matching 8 bases. Germline loops: CDR1 SGDLS, CDR2 YYNGEE. V dropped 2 bases and J dropped 5; count of bases not matched to a gene: 13. The CDR3 is 17 amino acids. The CDR3 DNA reads as TGTGCCAGCAGCGTCGGGGCCTGGACTAGCCCGGGAGATACGCAGTATTTT. This gives the protein CASSVGAWTSPGDTQYF.

This clone is medium-sized within its sample. The V call is TRBV27, the J call TRBJ1-6, with 7 positions matching TRBD1. CDR1 MNHEY and CDR2 SMNVEV come from the germline V gene (reference sequence). This CDR3 spans 14 amino acids. Trimming removed 2 bases from V and 8 bases from J; junction bases left unmatched: 3. CDR3 region: CASSLVTGDSPLHF. The CDR3 DNA reads TGTGCCAGCAGTTTAGTCACAGGGGATTCACCCCTCCACTTT.